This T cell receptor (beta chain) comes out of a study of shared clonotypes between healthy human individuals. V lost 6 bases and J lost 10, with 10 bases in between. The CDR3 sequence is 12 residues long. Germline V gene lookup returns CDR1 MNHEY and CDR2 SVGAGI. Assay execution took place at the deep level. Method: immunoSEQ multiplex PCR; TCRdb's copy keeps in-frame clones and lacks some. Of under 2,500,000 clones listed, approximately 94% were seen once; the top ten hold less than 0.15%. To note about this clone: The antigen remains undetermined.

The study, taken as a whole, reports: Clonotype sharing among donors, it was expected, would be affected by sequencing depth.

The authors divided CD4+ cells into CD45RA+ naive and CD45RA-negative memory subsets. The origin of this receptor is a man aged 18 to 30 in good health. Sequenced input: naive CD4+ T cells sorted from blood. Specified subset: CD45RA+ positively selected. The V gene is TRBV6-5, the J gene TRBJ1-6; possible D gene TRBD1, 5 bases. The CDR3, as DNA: TGTGCCAGCAGGTCCCAGGGCTCACCCCTCCACTTT. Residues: CASRSQGSPLHF.